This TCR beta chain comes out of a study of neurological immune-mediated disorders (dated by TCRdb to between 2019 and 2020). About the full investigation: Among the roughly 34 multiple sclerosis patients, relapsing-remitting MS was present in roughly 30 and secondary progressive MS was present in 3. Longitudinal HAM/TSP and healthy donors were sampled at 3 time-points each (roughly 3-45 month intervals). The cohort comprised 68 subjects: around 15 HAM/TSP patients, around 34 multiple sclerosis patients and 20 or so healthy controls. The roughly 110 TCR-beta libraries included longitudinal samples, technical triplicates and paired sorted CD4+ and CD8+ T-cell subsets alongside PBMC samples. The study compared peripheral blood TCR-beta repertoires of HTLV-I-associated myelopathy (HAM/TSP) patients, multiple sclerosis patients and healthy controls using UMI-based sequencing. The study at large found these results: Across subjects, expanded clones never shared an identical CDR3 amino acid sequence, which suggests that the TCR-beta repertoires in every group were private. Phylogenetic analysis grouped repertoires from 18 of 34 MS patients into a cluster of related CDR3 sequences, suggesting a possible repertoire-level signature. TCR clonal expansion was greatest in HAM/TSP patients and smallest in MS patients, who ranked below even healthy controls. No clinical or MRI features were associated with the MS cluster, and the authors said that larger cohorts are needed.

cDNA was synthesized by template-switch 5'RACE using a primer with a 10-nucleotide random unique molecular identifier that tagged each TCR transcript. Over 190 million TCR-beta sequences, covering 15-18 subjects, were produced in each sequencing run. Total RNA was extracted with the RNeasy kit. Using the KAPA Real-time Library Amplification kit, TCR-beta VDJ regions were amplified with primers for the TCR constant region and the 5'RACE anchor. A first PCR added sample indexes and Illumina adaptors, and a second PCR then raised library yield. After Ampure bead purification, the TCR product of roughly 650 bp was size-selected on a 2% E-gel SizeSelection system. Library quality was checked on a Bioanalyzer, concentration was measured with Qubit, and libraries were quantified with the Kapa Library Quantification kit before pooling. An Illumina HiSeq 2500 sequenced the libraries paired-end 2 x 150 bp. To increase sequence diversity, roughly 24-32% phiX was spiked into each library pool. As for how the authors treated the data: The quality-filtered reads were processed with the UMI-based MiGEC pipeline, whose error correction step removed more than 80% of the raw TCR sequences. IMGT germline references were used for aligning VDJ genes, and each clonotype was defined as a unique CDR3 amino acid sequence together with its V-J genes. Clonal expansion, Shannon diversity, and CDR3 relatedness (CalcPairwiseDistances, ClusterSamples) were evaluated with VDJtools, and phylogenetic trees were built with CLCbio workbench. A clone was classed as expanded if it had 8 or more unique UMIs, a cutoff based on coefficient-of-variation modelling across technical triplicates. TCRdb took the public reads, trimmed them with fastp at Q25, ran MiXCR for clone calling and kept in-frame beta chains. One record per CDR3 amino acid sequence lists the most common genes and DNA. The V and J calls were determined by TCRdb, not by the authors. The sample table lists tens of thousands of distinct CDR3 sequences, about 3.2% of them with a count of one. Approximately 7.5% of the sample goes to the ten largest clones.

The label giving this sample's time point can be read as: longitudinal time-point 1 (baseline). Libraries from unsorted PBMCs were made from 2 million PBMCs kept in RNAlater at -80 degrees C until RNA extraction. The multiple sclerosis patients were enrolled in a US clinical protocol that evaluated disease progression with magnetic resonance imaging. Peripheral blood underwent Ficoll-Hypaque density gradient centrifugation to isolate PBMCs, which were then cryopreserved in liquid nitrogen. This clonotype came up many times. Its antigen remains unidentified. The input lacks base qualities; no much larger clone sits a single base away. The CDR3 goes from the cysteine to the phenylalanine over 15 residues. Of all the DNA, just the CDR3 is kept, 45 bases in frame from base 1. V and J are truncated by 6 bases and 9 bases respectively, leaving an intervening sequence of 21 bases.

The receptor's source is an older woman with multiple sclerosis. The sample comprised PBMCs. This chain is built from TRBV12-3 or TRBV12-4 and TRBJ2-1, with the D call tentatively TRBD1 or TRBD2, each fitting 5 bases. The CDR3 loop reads CASSFATGRQGEQFF. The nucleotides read TGTGCCAGCAGCTTTGCAACGGGACGCCAGGGTGAGCAGTTCTTC.